These T cell receptor beta chains were read from a single sample in a study of neoadjuvant nivolumab and ipilimumab in lung cancer. Assay used: immunoSEQ multiplex PCR; TCRdb lists only in-frame clones, some missing. The sample comprises 15,000 to 20,000 clones, more than 75% of which are singletons, and 7.1% rests with the top ten. Sequencing used tumor tissue, obtained after neoadjuvant nivolumab, alone or with ipilimumab, at or shortly before surgery. The source of these receptors is an adult with non-small cell lung cancer. CDR3s leave out the opening cysteine and the closing phenylalanine or tryptophan. Fields, in order: V gene, J gene, CDR3 protein.

TRBV9	TRBJ2-3	ASSVDPTSGRVVRRTDTQY
TRBV7-2	TRBJ2-7	ASSSRAGYEQY
TRBV7-7	TRBJ2-1	ASSLHTSGSMGEQF
TRBV6-1	TRBJ2-7	ASSEWGQIYEQY
TRBV27	TRBJ1-2	ASSSQGNYGYT
TRBV28	TRBJ2-7	ASSFRGGYEQY
TRBV13	TRBJ1-2	ASSVGGGPNRGYT
TRBV5-1	TRBJ2-5	ASSRSGYQETQY
TRBV28	TRBJ2-2	ASSLFTSGNGGELF
TRBV20-1	TRBJ2-7	SAGQGPEQY
TRBV7-7	TRBJ2-7	ASSLDSREFREQY
TRBV18	TRBJ2-7	ASSPRSGSVEQY
TRBV5-1	TRBJ2-1	ASSSQTSNNEQF
TRBV5-4	TRBJ2-3	ASSLPTDTQY
TRBV5-1	TRBJ2-7	ASSLSAGGYEQY
TRBV6-5	TRBJ1-2	ASSYSSQDGYT
TRBV11-2	TRBJ2-5	ASSLGWQTQY
TRBV5-6	TRBJ1-1	ASSLTGEAF
TRBV29-1	TRBJ2-7	SVDGREGPHEQY
TRBV5-1	TRBJ2-1	ASSDLGEQF
TRBV18	TRBJ2-7	ASSPIAAGMEGQY
TRBV7-9	TRBJ1-2	ASRSTEFYGYT
TRBV7-9	TRBJ2-6	ASSKKLGGANVLT
TRBV5-8	TRBJ1-1	ASSWRGDEAF
TRBV5-8	TRBJ2-3	ASSLVGGPDTQY
TRBV6-5	TRBJ2-1	ASSYLSGAPRGEQF
TRBV4-1	TRBJ2-6	ASSQEGVLSGANVLT
TRBV5-5	TRBJ1-2	ASRDSLNYGYT
TRBV28	TRBJ1-1	ASSLLGREAF
TRBV5-1	TRBJ2-1	ASSQTSEQF
TRBV7-6	TRBJ2-7	ASSLVSGDGGEQY
TRBV5-1	TRBJ1-1	ASSLVDSTEAF
TRBV5-5	TRBJ1-2	ASSLGSNYGYT
TRBV25-1	TRBJ2-1	ASSDWSSGYNEQF
TRBV29-1	TRBJ1-2	SVEARGLYGYT